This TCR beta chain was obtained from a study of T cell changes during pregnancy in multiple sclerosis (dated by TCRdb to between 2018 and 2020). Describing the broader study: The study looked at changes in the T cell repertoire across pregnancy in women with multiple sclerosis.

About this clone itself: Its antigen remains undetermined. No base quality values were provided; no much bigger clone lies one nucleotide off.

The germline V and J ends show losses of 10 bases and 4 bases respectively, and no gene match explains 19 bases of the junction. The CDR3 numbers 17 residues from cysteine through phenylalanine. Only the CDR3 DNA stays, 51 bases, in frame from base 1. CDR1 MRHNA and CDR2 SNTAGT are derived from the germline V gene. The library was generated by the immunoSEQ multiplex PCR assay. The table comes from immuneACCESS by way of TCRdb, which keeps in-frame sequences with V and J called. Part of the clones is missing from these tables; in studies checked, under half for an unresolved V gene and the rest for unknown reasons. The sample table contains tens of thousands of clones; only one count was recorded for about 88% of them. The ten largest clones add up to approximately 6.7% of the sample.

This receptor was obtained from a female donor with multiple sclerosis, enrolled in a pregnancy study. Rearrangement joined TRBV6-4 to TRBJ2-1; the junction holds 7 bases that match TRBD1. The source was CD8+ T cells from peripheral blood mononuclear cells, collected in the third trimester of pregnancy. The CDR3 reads CATSKGVGTALYNEQFF. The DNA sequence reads TGTGCCACCTCAAAAGGCGTCGGGACAGCCCTTTACAATGAGCAGTTCTTC.